These 16 T cell receptor beta chains were sequenced from one sample in a study of shared clonotypes between healthy human individuals. Libraries were prepared by immunoSEQ multiplex PCR; TCRdb keeps only in-frame clonotypes and omits some of them. The sample includes 2 million to 2.5 million clones, 90% to 95% seen only once; the top ten take over 1.5%. CD45RO-negative CD8 cells positively selected for CCR7 made up the naive population, which excluded terminally differentiated effector memory CD45RA+ cells. Sequenced material: naive CD8+ T cells from PBMCs. The receptors were sampled from a man in his late teens or twenties in good health. Some clones in this sample may be carry-over from other donors' samples.

The rearrangement links TRBV2 to TRBJ2-3; TRBD1 matches 10 bases. Germline values: CDR1 SNHLY, CDR2 FYNNEI. V lost 5 bases, J lost 5 bases, and 4 bases stayed unmatched. The CDR3 is 14 amino acids. The CDR3: CASSIGQGGDTQYF. Here the CDR3 DNA reads TGTGCCAGCAGTATCGGACAGGGGGGAGATACGCAGTATTTT.

The V gene is TRBV7-6, the J gene TRBJ2-1; 7 nucleotides line up with TRBD2. The CDR3 totals 16 residues. Germline assignment: CDR1 SGHVS and CDR2 FNYEAQ. After removal of 2 bases from V and 4 bases from J, the junction contained 8 bases not matched to a gene. CDR3 sequence (DNA): TGTGCCAGCAGCTTACGGGCTAGCGGATCATACAATGAGCAGTTCTTC. This gives the protein CASSLRASGSYNEQFF.

The gene calls are TRBV4-3 and TRBJ2-7; D is uncertain. CDR3 length: 17 amino acids. V dropped 0 bases and J dropped 0 bases, with 15 bases sitting between them. Germline V gene lookup returns CDR1 LGHNA and CDR2 YSLEER. CDR3 nucleotides: TGCGCCAGCAGCCAAGACGGGCTCCCCGCAATCTCCTACGAGCAGTACTTC. Encoded protein: CASSQDGLPAISYEQYF.

The chain employs TRBV6-6 and TRBJ1-4; TRBD1 agrees at 10 bases. CDR1 is MNHNY, CDR2 SVGAGI, per germline (reference sequence). After removal of 6 bases from V and 5 bases from J, the junction contained 6 bases not matched to a gene. The CDR3 consists of 15 residues. The CDR3 region has the DNA TGTGCCAGCAGCCCCCGGACAGGGGGGAATGAAAAACTGTTTTTT. Translation gives CASSPRTGGNEKLFF.

The rearrangement links TRBV28 to TRBJ2-3; D is undetermined. From germline, CDR1 is MDHEN and CDR2 SYDVKM. The CDR3 is 14 amino acids. Between the trimmed V and J ends, which lost 3 bases and 4 bases, there was a span of 11 bases. The CDR3 sequence: CASSLAASSDTQYF. Written as DNA, the CDR3 is TGTGCCAGCAGTTTGGCGGCCTCCTCAGATACGCAGTATTTT.

The chain employs TRBV5-1 and TRBJ1-1, with D uncertain. This CDR3 region has 13 residues. Germline V gene lookup returns CDR1 SGHRS and CDR2 YFSETQ. V was clipped by 3 bases and J by 0 bases, with 6 bases between them. The CDR3 DNA follows: TGCGCCAGCAGCTCCCCGTTGAACACTGAAGCTTTCTTT. It is translated as CASSSPLNTEAFF.

This chain uses TRBV28 with TRBJ2-1, with D possibly being TRBD2 (6 bases). The V gene lost 7 bases and the J gene lost 6 bases, with 19 bases spanning the gap. Germline lookup yields CDR1 MDHEN and CDR2 SYDVKM. The CDR3 spans 15 residues. CDR3 residues: CASTRWVGSGNEQFF. CDR3 sequence (DNA): TGTGCCAGCACCAGATGGGTGGGTAGCGGCAATGAGCAGTTCTTC.

The chain is built from TRBV19 and TRBJ2-7, with TRBD1 as a possible D gene (5 bases). CDR1 and CDR2 from the germline V gene are LNHDA and SQIVND (reference sequence). With 2 bases removed from V and 3 bases from J, the gap between germline ends came to 8 bases. The CDR3 consists of 13 residues. The CDR3 nucleotides read TGTGCCAGTAGTATAACAGGTATCTACGAGCAGTACTTC. This sequence encodes CASSITGIYEQYF.

The V call is TRBV28, the J call TRBJ2-3; 7 positions agree with TRBD2. The CDR3 is 12 residues long. V lost 6 bases and J lost 9; bases outside the gene matches: 6. The germline V gene has CDR1 MDHEN and CDR2 SYDVKM. The CDR3 is CASSRLAPTQYF. The CDR3 coding sequence is TGTGCCAGCAGCCGACTAGCCCCAACGCAGTATTTT.

The rearrangement uses TRBV11-2 and TRBJ2-2, with D tentatively TRBD1 or TRBD2 (6 bases each). This CDR3 region has 15 residues. Germline-derived CDR1 and CDR2 are SGHAT and FQNNGV. V lost 1 base and J lost 9, with 15 bases in between. The CDR3 DNA reads as TGTGCCAGCAGCTTAGGGGCCCACGGGGGCAGGGAGCTGTTTTTT. Its protein product is CASSLGAHGGRELFF.

The chain employs TRBV27 and TRBJ1-1; D not certain. CDR3 length: 16 residues. V gave up 3 bases and J gave up 2 bases, with 16 bases separating them. CDR1 is MNHEY and CDR2 is SMNVEV in the germline V gene (reference sequence). CDR3 bases: TGTGCCAGCAGTTTCGGACGGGTACTGCATAACACTGAAGCTTTCTTT. Its translation: CASSFGRVLHNTEAFF.

V is TRBV29-1 and J is TRBJ2-7; the D gene could be TRBD1 or TRBD2 (6 bases each). The V end lost 7 bases, the J end lost 4 bases, and 14 bases lay between the germline ends. Germline CDR1 reads SQVTM; CDR2 reads ANQGSEA. The CDR3 is 12 residues long. CDR3: CSATGASYEQYF. CDR3 in DNA: TGCAGCGCTACGGGGGCCTCTTACGAGCAGTACTTC.

The genes are TRBV6-6 and TRBJ2-7; no clear D gene. The CDR3 runs to 14 residues. Trimming cost V 0 bases and J 0 bases, with 6 bases left between them. CDR1 is MNHNY and CDR2 is SVGAGI in the germline V gene (reference sequence). The CDR3 nucleotides read TGTGCCAGCAGTTACTCCCGGTCCTCCTACGAGCAGTACTTC. Translation: CASSYSRSSYEQYF.

V and J are TRBV9 and TRBJ1-3, with D maybe TRBD1 (5 bases). CDR3 length: 15 amino acids. Germline CDR1 SGDLS, CDR2 YYNGEE. The germline V and J ends were trimmed by 0 bases and 0 bases, with 7 bases remaining between them. The CDR3 protein is CASSVGQNSGNTIYF. For the CDR3, the DNA is TGTGCCAGCAGCGTAGGACAGAACTCTGGAAACACCATATATTTT.

The V and J genes are TRBV4-3 and TRBJ2-2; 9 nucleotides align to TRBD1. Germline CDR1 reads LGHNA; CDR2 reads YSLEER. The J segment lost 0 bases and the V segment lost 0 bases, leaving 11 bases of the junction unmatched. The CDR3 sequence is 20 residues long. CDR3 coding DNA: TGCGCCAGCAGCCAAGATGGGAGACAGGGGGAAAGACCGAACACCGGGGAGCTGTTTTTT. Residues: CASSQDGRQGERPNTGELFF.

As concerns this clone: Within the sample, other DNA sequences also encode this same CDR3. The chain recombines TRBV19 with TRBJ1-1; D ambiguous. This CDR3 has 13 amino acids. The germline CDR1 and CDR2 sequences are LNHDA and SQIVND (reference sequence). Trimming stripped 3 bases from V and 0 bases from J, with 5 bases between. The CDR3, as DNA: TGTGCCAGTAGTATCGTGGTGAACACTGAAGCTTTCTTT. Amino acids: CASSIVVNTEAFF.